This passage covers 25 T cell receptor beta chains from one sample sequenced in a study of T cell clones after liver transplantation. Sequencing used immunoSEQ multiplex PCR; TCRdb keeps in-frame clones, though not all of them. The data show about 75,000 clones, approximately 80% seen once. The sample in question was CD4+ T cells from blood, obtained around 50 months after liver transplant. These receptors all stem from a human patient who received a liver transplant. These T cells may partly come from the graft donor.

Many counts were recorded for this clone. This chain connects TRBV6-5 to TRBJ2-1; the D gene is possibly TRBD1 (5 bases). The germline V gene encodes CDR1 MNHEY and CDR2 SVGAGI. The V end was cut by 6 bases, the J end by 9 bases, with 12 bases between. The CDR3 runs to 12 residues. The CDR3 sequence: CASSAFRGEQFF. The DNA of the CDR3 is TGTGCCAGCAGCGCTTTTAGGGGTGAGCAGTTCTTC.

The chain links TRBV5-1 to TRBJ2-2; tentatively, D is TRBD2 (6 bases). V was pared by 0 bases and J by 4 bases, with 10 bases between. There are 15 residues in the CDR3. The germline V gene encodes CDR1 SGHRS and CDR2 YFSETQ. CDR3 bases: TGCGCCAGCAGCTTGGGGGGACTGGGCACCGGGGAGCTGTTTTTT. This codes for CASSLGGLGTGELFF.

The gene calls are TRBV6-6 and TRBJ2-4; D perhaps matches TRBD2 (5 bases). The V gene's germline CDR1 is MNHNY and CDR2 SVGAGI (reference sequence). The CDR3 is 16 amino acids. V was clipped by 5 bases and J by 7 bases, with 21 bases between them. CDR3 in DNA: TGTGCCAGCAGTGTTAAGGGAGTAGGAGGTGGTAACATTCAGTACTTC. It translates to CASSVKGVGGGNIQYF.

The gene calls are TRBV4-1 and TRBJ1-3; no clear D gene. Germline V lookup: CDR1 MGHRA, CDR2 YSYEKL. The V end lost 2 bases, the J end lost 0 bases, and 14 bases lay between the germline ends. The CDR3 has 17 amino acids. In DNA form, the CDR3 reads TGCGCCAGCAGCCAACTCCGGCGAAGCTTCTCTGGAAACACCATATATTTT. Protein sequence: CASSQLRRSFSGNTIYF.

The table lists this clone with a few counts. The chain couples TRBV25-1 to TRBJ2-5; 7 positions match TRBD1. Germline V CDR1 and CDR2: MGHDK, SYGVNS. V lost 7 bases and J lost 5; bases outside the gene matches: 10. There are 14 residues in the CDR3. CDR3 region: CASTEEGAGETQYF. In DNA form, the CDR3 reads TGTGCCAGCACCGAAGAGGGGGCCGGGGAGACCCAGTACTTC.

For the CDR3, the DNA is TGTGCCAGCAGCTTAGGTGCCCTAGGGGGCTATGGCTACACCTTC. Its translation is CASSLGALGGYGYTF. V and J are TRBV11-2 and TRBJ1-2; D is possibly TRBD1 (6 bases). Looked up from germline, CDR1 is SGHAT and CDR2 is FQNNGV. Deletions cut 1 base from V and 4 bases from J, with 13 bases between. The CDR3 totals 15 residues.

The V gene is TRBV6-5, the J gene TRBJ1-2; the D gene is possibly TRBD1 (6 bases). The CDR3 length is 15 residues. CDR1 is MNHEY and CDR2 is SVGAGI in the germline V gene. V was cut by 5 bases and J by 4 bases, with 17 bases left in between. CDR3 amino acids: CASSPSQGRGYGYTF. The DNA of the CDR3 is TGTGCCAGCAGTCCATCACAGGGAAGAGGCTATGGCTACACCTTC.

V gene TRBV7-9 combines with J gene TRBJ2-3, with 7 bases lining up with TRBD2. Looked up from germline, CDR1 is SEHNR and CDR2 is FQNEAQ (reference sequence). This CDR3 spans 16 amino acids. With V trimmed by 5 bases and J by 4 bases, 12 bases remained unmatched. DNA for the CDR3: TGTGCCAGCAGCCCCCGGGGAGGGATCGTGGCAGATACGCAGTATTTT. Residues: CASSPRGGIVADTQYF.

This chain connects TRBV19 to TRBJ2-2; a weak D match, TRBD1 (6 bases). The CDR3 is made up of 13 amino acids. Trimming cost V 5 bases and J 6 bases, with 10 bases left between them. CDR1 is LNHDA, CDR2 SQIVND, per germline (reference sequence). The CDR3 DNA is TGTGCCAGTAGTTCAAACAGGGCCGGGGAGCTGTTTTTT. Protein: CASSSNRAGELFF.

The V gene is TRBV5-4, the J gene TRBJ1-1; 7 nucleotides match TRBD1. The CDR3 has 14 residues. CDR1 and CDR2 (germline): SGHNT, YYREEE (reference sequence). Germline trimming cut 4 bases from V and 3 bases from J; bases unmatched to any gene: 6. The CDR3 protein is CASSRDSKDTEAFF. In DNA, the CDR3 is TGTGCCAGCAGCCGGGACAGCAAGGACACTGAAGCTTTCTTT.

The rearrangement links TRBV19 to TRBJ2-3, with D tentatively TRBD2 (5 bases). The CDR3 has 14 residues. Germline V gives CDR1 LNHDA, CDR2 SQIVND (reference sequence). Trimming pared 4 bases from V and 0 bases from J, leaving 8 bases between. The CDR3 spells CASSRAASTDTQYF. The CDR3 coding sequence is TGTGCCAGTAGTAGAGCGGCTAGCACAGATACGCAGTATTTT.

The chain recombines TRBV11-3 with TRBJ2-3, with 7 bases lining up with TRBD2. Trimming removed 5 bases from V and 1 base from J; junction bases left unmatched: 9. This CDR3 has 16 residues. Germline CDR1 reads SGHNT; CDR2 reads YENEEA. The CDR3 nucleotides read TGTGCCAGCAGCCAATCCCGGGGGGTACGCACAGATACGCAGTATTTT. Its protein is CASSQSRGVRTDTQYF.

The J gene is TRBJ2-5, the V gene TRBV7-2, with D uncertain. The germline gives CDR1 SGHTA, CDR2 FQGNSA. The CDR3 totals 13 residues. Trimming removed 3 bases from V and 4 bases from J, with 9 bases in between. The CDR3 sequence is CASSFRISETQYF. DNA of the CDR3: TGTGCCAGCAGCTTCAGAATTTCAGAGACCCAGTACTTC.

This rearrangement joins TRBV4-1 to TRBJ2-3; D is unresolved. V gave up 6 bases and J gave up 0 bases, with 7 bases separating them. The V gene's germline CDR1 is MGHRA and CDR2 YSYEKL. This CDR3 has 13 amino acids. The CDR3 spells CASRSVSTDTQYF. CDR3 nucleotide sequence: TGCGCCAGCAGATCCGTTAGCACAGATACGCAGTATTTT.

This chain connects TRBV4-1 to TRBJ1-2; D gene uncertain. The CDR3 is 14 residues long. Trimming stripped 4 bases from V and 6 bases from J, with 15 bases between. Looked up from germline, CDR1 is MGHRA and CDR2 is YSYEKL. The CDR3 reads CASSLAVGGDGYTF. The CDR3 nucleotides are TGCGCCAGCAGCCTAGCTGTAGGTGGGGATGGCTACACCTTC.

The chain couples TRBV5-4 to TRBJ1-3; D call uncertain. The V gene's germline CDR1 is SGHNT and CDR2 YYREEE (reference sequence). Trimming cost V 7 bases and J 7 bases, with 15 bases left between them. This CDR3 comprises 13 residues. This CDR3 reads CASGLREGNTIYF. The CDR3 nucleotides read TGTGCCAGCGGACTCCGGGAGGGCAACACCATATATTTT.

J is TRBJ1-1 and V is TRBV4-2; 10 bases map to TRBD1. J was trimmed by 1 base and V by 4 bases; bases with no gene match: 9. The CDR3 has 17 amino acids. Per the germline V gene, CDR1 is LGHNA and CDR2 is YNFKEQ. CDR3 coding DNA: TGTGCCAGCAGCCGCCCGGGACAGGGGAGGGGGAACACTGAAGCTTTCTTT. Encoded protein: CASSRPGQGRGNTEAFF.

V and J are TRBV5-4 and TRBJ2-5; a weak D match, TRBD2 (7 bases). With 6 bases removed from V and 2 bases from J, the gap between germline ends came to 17 bases. CDR3 size: 15 residues. Germline values: CDR1 SGHNT, CDR2 YYREEE (reference sequence). The CDR3 loop is CASISNRGAQETQYF. The CDR3 nucleotides are TGTGCCAGCATCTCTAACCGGGGGGCACAAGAGACCCAGTACTTC.

The gene calls are TRBV4-1 and TRBJ2-5, with TRBD2 identical over 13 bases. This CDR3 is 15 amino acids long. From germline, CDR1 is MGHRA and CDR2 YSYEKL. V dropped 6 bases and J dropped 1; count of bases not matched to a gene: 2. CDR3 in amino acids: CASRTSGGGQETQYF. CDR3 DNA: TGCGCCAGCAGAACTAGCGGGGGGGGCCAAGAGACCCAGTACTTC.

The chain has TRBV5-1 and TRBJ2-3; 11 bases are shared with TRBD2. After removal of 2 bases from V and 4 bases from J, the junction contained 9 bases not matched to a gene. CDR1 and CDR2 (germline): SGHRS, YFSETQ. CDR3 length equals 17 residues. The CDR3 loop is CASSFAGTSGFPDTQYF. The CDR3 DNA reads TGCGCCAGCAGCTTCGCCGGGACTAGCGGTTTTCCAGATACGCAGTATTTT.

The V call is TRBV19, the J call TRBJ2-1; D is perhaps TRBD2 (6 bases). CDR3 size: 15 residues. Per germline, CDR1 LNHDA and CDR2 SQIVND (reference sequence). V lost 3 bases and J 6 bases, leaving 15 bases between the germline ends. The CDR3 sequence is CASSIFAGKINEQFF. The CDR3 region has the DNA TGTGCCAGTAGTATTTTTGCGGGGAAAATCAATGAGCAGTTCTTC.

This chain connects TRBV2 to TRBJ2-3; 7 bases line up with TRBD2. The CDR3 spans 15 residues. V dropped 3 bases and J dropped 2; count of bases not matched to a gene: 5. Germline V lookup: CDR1 SNHLY, CDR2 FYNNEI. The CDR3 is CASSDTGRDTDTQYF. CDR3 DNA: TGTGCCAGCAGTGATACGGGGAGGGACACAGATACGCAGTATTTT.

V and J are TRBV5-1 and TRBJ2-3; 11 positions match TRBD2. Germline V CDR1 and CDR2: SGHRS, YFSETQ. The CDR3 has 15 residues. Trimming cost V 6 bases and J 5 bases; bases outside gene matches: 8. The CDR3 DNA reads as TGCGCCAGCAAGATTAGCGGGGGGGATCAAGATACGCAGTATTTT. Residues: CASKISGGDQDTQYF.

The sample holds a few counts of this clone. The chain is built from TRBV5-6 and TRBJ1-2, with 10 bases fitting TRBD1. CDR1 and CDR2 (germline): SGHDT, YYEEEE. V was pared by 4 bases and J by 7 bases, with 7 bases of the junction left unmatched. This CDR3 is 14 amino acids long. Here the CDR3 reads CASSPDRGFAGYTF. In DNA form, the CDR3 reads TGTGCCAGCAGCCCGGACAGGGGGTTCGCTGGCTACACCTTC.

The chain has TRBV29-1 and TRBJ1-1; possible D gene TRBD1, 6 bases. The germline V and J ends were trimmed by 5 bases and 11 bases, with 15 bases remaining between them. This CDR3 spans 11 amino acids. Germline-derived CDR1 and CDR2 are SQVTM and ANQGSEA. In nucleotides, the CDR3 is TGCAGCGTTCCTCGGGGGGCGTCGGCTTTCTTT. It codes for CSVPRGASAFF.